This T cell receptor beta chain was profiled in a study of shared clonotypes between healthy human individuals. Looking at the study overall: CD4 naive and memory got three plates each, CD8 naive two, CD8 memory one.

In the case of this clone: As yet, its antigen is unknown.

Cells designated naive CD8 were CD45RO-negative and were positively selected for CCR7, with terminally differentiated effector memory CD45RA+ cells excluded. Findings of the study overall: Larger richness was generally estimated for naive than memory subsets. Some clonotypes were shared by all four sorted-subset donors, while others were not shared. The non-shared ones had lower generation probabilities than the shared ones.

V was trimmed by 2 bases and J by 2 bases, leaving 9 bases between them. The CDR3 consists of 15 residues. The germline gives CDR1 MDHEN, CDR2 SYDVKM. Template for every sorted-subset replicate PCR totaled approximately 200 ng DNA, approximately 30,000 T cell genomes. Measured with immunoSEQ multiplex PCR; TCRdb has only the in-frame clones, and not every one. The sample has a few million clones; 93% are singletons. This TCR came from a man aged 18-30 years in good health. Some clones in this sample may be carry-over from other donors' samples. This sequence joins TRBV28 and TRBJ2-2; D not resolved. Sequenced material: naive CD8+ T cells from PBMCs. CDR3 amino acids: CASSLASTNTGELFF. CDR3 nucleotide sequence: TGTGCCAGCAGTTTAGCTAGTACTAACACCGGGGAGCTGTTTTTT.